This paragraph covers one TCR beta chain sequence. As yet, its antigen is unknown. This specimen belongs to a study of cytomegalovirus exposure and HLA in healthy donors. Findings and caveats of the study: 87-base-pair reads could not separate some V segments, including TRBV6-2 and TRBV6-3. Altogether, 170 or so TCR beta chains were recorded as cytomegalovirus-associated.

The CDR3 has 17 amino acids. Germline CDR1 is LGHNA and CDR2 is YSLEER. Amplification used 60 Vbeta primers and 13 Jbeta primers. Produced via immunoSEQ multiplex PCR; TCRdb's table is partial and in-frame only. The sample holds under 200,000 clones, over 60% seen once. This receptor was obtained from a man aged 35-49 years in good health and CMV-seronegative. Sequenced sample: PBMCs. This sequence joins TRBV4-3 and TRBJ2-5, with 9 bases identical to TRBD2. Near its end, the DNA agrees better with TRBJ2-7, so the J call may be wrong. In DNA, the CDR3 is TGCGCCAGCAGCCAAGATAAAGCTAGCGGGACATACTACGAGCAGTACTTC. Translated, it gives CASSQDKASGTYYEQYF.